Listed here is a single T cell receptor beta chain. As originally analysed: Reference gene primer amplification gave nucleated cell count estimates. Method: immunoSEQ multiplex PCR; TCRdb's copy keeps in-frame clones and lacks some. For V, J and clone size, that table is used; D and trimming come from the DNA. The sample includes approximately 200,000 clones, more than 75% of them seen just once. The sample belongs to a study of blood T cell repertoires in COVID-19. Turning to the study itself: Specimens from acute and convalescent COVID-19 originated in the United States, Italy and Spain. The analysed material was cDNA or gDNA that came from T cells, B-cell-depleted T cells, or PBMCs.

The germline gives CDR1 MNHEY, CDR2 SVGAGI. The V segment lost 6 bases and the J segment 5 bases; nucleotides outside the gene matches: 11. CDR3 length equals 15 residues. The rearrangement joins TRBV6-5 to TRBJ2-7; 9 bases are shared with TRBD1. Material for sequencing was peripheral blood. This receptor was identified in a man between 60 and 70 years old who had recovered from COVID-19. The CDR3, as DNA: TGTGCCAGCAGCAAGATACAGGGGGCGGACAACGAGCAGTACTTC. Its translation is CASSKIQGADNEQYF.